This T cell receptor beta chain was sequenced for a study of CD8+CD57+ T cells in acquired aplastic anemia. This clonotype was detected only a few times. TCR beta VDJ and CDR3 profiling used genomic DNA as template. TCRdb independently ran MiXCR on the reads; one entry per CDR3 protein. The table has about 220,000 distinct CDR3 sequences, roughly 33% seen once. The TCR originated in a human donor in good health, serving as a control. The specimen sequenced was sorted CD4+, CD8+, or CD8+CD57+ T cells (not recorded which) from PBMCs.

The CDR3 loop is CASSLLWDSPLHF. As DNA, the CDR3 is TGTGCCAGCAGCTTGCTTTGGGATTCACCCCTCCACTTT. The chain uses TRBV7-9 and TRBJ1-6, with unresolved D. Per the germline V gene, CDR1 is SEHNR and CDR2 is FQNEAQ (reference sequence). This CDR3 comprises 13 residues. The V and J ends lost 3 bases and 8 bases respectively, with 8 bases between them.